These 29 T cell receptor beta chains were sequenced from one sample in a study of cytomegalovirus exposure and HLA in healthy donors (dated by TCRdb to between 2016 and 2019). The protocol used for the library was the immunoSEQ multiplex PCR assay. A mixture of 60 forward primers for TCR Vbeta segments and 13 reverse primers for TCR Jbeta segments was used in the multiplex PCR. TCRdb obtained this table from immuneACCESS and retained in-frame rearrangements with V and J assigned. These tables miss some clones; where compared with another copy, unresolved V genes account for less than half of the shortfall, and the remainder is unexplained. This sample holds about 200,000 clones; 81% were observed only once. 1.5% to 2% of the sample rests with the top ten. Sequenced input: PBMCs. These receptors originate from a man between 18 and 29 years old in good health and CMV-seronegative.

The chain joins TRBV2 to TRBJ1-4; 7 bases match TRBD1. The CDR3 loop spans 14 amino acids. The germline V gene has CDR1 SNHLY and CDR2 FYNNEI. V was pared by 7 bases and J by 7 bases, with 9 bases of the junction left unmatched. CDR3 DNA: TGTGCCAGCACCTCCGGGACAGCCCGTGAAAAACTGTTTTTT. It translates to CASTSGTAREKLFF.

The CDR3 loop is CSAAAGYEQYF. CDR3 bases: TGCAGTGCTGCGGCAGGGTACGAGCAGTACTTC. This chain uses TRBV20-1 with TRBJ2-7; possible D gene TRBD1, 5 bases. This CDR3 spans 11 amino acids. V was cut by 5 bases and J by 4 bases, with 9 bases left in between. CDR1 DFQATT and CDR2 SNEGSKA come from the germline V gene (reference sequence).

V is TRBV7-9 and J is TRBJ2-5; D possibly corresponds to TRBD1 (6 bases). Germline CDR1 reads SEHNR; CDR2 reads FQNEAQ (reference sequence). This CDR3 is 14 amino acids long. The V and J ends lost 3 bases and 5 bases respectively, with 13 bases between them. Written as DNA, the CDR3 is TGTGCCAGCAGCTTGATACAGGGTTGGGAGACCCAGTACTTC. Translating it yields CASSLIQGWETQYF.

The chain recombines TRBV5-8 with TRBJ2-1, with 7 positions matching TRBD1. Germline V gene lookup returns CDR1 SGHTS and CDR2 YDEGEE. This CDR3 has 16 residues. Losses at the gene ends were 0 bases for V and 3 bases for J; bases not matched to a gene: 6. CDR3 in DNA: TGTGCCAGCAGCTTGGAGCAGGGGGTACTCTACAATGAGCAGTTCTTC. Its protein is CASSLEQGVLYNEQFF. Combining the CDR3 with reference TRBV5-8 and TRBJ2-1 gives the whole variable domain EAGVTQSPTHLIKTRGQQATLRCSPISGHTSVYWYQQALGLGLQFLLWYDEGEERNRGNFPPRFSGRQFPNYSSELNVNALELEDSALYLCASSLEQGVLYNEQFFGPGTRLTVL.

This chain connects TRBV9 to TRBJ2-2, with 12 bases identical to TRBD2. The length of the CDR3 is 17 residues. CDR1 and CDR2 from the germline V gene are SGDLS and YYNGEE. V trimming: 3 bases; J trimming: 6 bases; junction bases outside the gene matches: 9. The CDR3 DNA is TGTGCCAGCAGCGCACCGACTAGCGGGAGATCCGCCGGGGAGCTGTTTTTT. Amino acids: CASSAPTSGRSAGELFF.

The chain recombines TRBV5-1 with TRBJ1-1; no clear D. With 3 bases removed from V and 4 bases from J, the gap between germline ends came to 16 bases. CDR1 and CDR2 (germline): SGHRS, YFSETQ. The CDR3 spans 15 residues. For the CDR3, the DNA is TGCGCCAGCAGCTATGTGACCGGGTCTTCCACTGAAGCTTTCTTT. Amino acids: CASSYVTGSSTEAFF.

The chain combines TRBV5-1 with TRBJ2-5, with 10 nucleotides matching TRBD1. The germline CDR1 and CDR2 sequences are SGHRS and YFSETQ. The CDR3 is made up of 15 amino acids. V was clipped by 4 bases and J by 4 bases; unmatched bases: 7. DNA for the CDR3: TGCGCCAGCAGCGGAGGACAGGGGGTTGGAGAGACCCAGTACTTC. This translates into CASSGGQGVGETQYF.

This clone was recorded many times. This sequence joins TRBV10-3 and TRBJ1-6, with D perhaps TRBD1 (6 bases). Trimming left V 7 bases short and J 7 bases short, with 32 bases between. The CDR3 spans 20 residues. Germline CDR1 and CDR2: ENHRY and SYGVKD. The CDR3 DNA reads TGTGCCATCACTAAATCCCCGATCACCGGGACCGGGACACAGAATTCACCCCTCCACTTT. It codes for CAITKSPITGTGTQNSPLHF.

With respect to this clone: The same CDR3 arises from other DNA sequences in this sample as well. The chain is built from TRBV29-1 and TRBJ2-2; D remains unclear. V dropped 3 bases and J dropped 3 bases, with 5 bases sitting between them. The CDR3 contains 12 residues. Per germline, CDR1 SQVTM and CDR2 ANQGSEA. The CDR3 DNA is TGCAGCGTTGAGAGAGACACCGGGGAGCTGTTTTTT. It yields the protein CSVERDTGELFF.

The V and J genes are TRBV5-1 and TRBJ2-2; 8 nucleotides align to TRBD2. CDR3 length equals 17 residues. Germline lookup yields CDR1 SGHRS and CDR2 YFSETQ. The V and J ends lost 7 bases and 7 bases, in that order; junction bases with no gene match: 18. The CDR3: CASAQLSGGRAVGELFF. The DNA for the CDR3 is TGCGCCAGCGCTCAGCTCAGCGGGGGACGGGCGGTCGGGGAGCTGTTTTTT. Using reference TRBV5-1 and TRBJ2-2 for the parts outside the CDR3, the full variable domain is KAGVTQTPRYLIKTRGQQVTLSCSPISGHRSVSWYQQTPGQGLQFLFEYFSETQRNKGNFPGRFSGRQFSNSRSEMNVSTLELGDSALYLCASAQLSGGRAVGELFFGEGSRLTVL.

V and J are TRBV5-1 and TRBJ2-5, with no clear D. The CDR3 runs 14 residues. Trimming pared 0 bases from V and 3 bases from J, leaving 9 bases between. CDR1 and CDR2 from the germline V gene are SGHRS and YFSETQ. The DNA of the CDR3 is TGCGCCAGCAGCTTGGAGGCGGCAGAAGAGACCCAGTACTTC. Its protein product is CASSLEAAEETQYF.

The CDR3 is CASSVGGLHNEQFF. CDR3 in DNA: TGTGCCAGCAGCGTAGGGGGGCTGCACAATGAGCAGTTCTTC. The chain combines TRBV9 with TRBJ2-1; a possible D gene is TRBD1 (6 bases). V shed 0 bases and J shed 5 bases, with 9 bases lying between them. The CDR3 extends over 14 amino acids. Germline V gives CDR1 SGDLS, CDR2 YYNGEE. The full variable domain, in which reference TRBV9 and TRBJ2-1 provide the parts outside the CDR3, is DSGVTQTPKHLITATGQRVTLRCSPRSGDLSVYWYQQSLDQGLQFLIQYYNGEERAKGNILERFSAQQFPDLHSELNLSSLELGDSALYFCASSVGGLHNEQFFGPGTRLTVL.

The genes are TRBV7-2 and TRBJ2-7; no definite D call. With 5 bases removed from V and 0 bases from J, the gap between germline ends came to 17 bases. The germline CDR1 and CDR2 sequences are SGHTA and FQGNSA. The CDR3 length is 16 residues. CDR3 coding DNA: TGTGCCAGCAGCCACACCGCCAGATTCAGCTCCTACGAGCAGTACTTC. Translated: CASSHTARFSSYEQYF.

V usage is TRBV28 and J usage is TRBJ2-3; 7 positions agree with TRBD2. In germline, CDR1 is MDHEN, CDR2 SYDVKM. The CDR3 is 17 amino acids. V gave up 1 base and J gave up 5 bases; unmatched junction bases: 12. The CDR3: CASSLFAGAVRGDTQYF. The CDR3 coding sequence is TGTGCCAGCAGTTTATTTGCGGGAGCGGTGCGGGGAGATACGCAGTATTTT. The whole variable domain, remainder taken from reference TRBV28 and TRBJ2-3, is DVKVTQSSRYLVKRTGEKVFLECVQDMDHENMFWYRQDPGLGLRLIYFSYDVKMKEKGDIPEGYSVSREKKERFSLILESASTNQTSMYLCASSLFAGAVRGDTQYFGPGTRLTVL.

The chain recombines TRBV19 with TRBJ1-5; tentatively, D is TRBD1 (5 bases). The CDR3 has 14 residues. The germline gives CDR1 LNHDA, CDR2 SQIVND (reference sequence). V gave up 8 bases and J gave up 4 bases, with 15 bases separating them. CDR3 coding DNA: TGTGCCAGTGCCCCTTGGAGGGGAAATCAGCCCCAGCATTTT. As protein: CASAPWRGNQPQHF.

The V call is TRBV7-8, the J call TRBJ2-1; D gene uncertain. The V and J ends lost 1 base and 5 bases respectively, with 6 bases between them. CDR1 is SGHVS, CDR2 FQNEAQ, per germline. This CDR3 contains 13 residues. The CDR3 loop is CASSLGPDNEQFF. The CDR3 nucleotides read TGTGCCAGCAGCTTAGGGCCAGACAATGAGCAGTTCTTC.

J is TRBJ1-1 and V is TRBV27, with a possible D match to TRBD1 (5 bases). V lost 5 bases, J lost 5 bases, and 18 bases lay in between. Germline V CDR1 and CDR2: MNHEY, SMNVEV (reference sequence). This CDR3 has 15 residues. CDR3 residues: CASSPTPRGLTEAFF. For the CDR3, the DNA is TGTGCCAGCAGTCCGACCCCCCGGGGGTTAACTGAAGCTTTCTTT.

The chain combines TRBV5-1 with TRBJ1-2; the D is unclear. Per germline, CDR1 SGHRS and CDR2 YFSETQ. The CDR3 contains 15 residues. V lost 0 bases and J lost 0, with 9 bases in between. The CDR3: CASSLVPGTNYGYTF. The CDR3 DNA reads TGCGCCAGCAGCTTGGTACCGGGAACTAACTATGGCTACACCTTC. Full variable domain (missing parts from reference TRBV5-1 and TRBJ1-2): KAGVTQTPRYLIKTRGQQVTLSCSPISGHRSVSWYQQTPGQGLQFLFEYFSETQRNKGNFPGRFSGRQFSNSRSEMNVSTLELGDSALYLCASSLVPGTNYGYTFGSGTRLTVV.

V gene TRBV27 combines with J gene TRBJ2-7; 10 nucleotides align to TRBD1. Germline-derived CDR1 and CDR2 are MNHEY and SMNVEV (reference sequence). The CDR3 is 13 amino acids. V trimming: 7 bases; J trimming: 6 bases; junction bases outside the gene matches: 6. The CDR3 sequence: CASTMTGGSEQYF. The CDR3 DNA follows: TGTGCCAGCACCATGACAGGGGGCAGCGAGCAGTACTTC.

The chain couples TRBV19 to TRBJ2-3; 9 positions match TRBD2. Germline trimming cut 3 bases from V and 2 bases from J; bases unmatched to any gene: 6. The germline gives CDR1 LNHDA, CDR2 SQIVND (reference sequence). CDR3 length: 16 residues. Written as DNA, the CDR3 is TGTGCCAGTAGTATGAGACTAGCGGATAACACAGATACGCAGTATTTT. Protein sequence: CASSMRLADNTDTQYF.

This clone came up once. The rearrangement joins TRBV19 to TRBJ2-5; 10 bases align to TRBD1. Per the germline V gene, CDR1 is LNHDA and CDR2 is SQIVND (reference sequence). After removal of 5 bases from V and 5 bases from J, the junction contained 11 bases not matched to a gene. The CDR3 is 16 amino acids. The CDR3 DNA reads TGTGCCAGTAGTCGGACAGGGGGAGTCATCGGCGAGACCCAGTACTTC. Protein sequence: CASSRTGGVIGETQYF.

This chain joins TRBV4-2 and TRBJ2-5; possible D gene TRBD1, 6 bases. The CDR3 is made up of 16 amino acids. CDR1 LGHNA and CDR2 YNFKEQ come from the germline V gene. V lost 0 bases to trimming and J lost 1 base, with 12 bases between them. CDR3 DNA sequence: TGTGCCAGCAGCCAAGAAGCAATAGGGGGCCAAGAGACCCAGTACTTC. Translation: CASSQEAIGGQETQYF.

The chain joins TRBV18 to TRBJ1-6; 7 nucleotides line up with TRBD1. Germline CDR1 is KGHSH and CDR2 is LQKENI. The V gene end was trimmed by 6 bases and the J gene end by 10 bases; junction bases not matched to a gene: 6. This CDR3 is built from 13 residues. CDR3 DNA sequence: TGTGCCAGCTCTCGACAGGGTGAATCACCCCTCCACTTT. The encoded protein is CASSRQGESPLHF.

The CDR3 protein is CASRPRLAGGNTGELFF. DNA for the CDR3: TGTGCCAGCAGACCCCGACTAGCGGGAGGCAACACCGGGGAGCTGTTTTTT. The chain couples TRBV27 to TRBJ2-2, with 13 bases that match TRBD2. The CDR3 has 17 amino acids. Germline CDR1 and CDR2: MNHEY and SMNVEV (reference sequence). Trimming removed 6 bases from V and 2 bases from J; junction bases left unmatched: 6.

The CDR3 nucleotides are TGTGCCAGCAGCTTAGGGGACAGGGGTTACGAGCAGTACTTC. Its translation: CASSLGDRGYEQYF. This sequence joins TRBV7-2 and TRBJ2-7, with 10 nucleotides matching TRBD1. The germline V gene encodes CDR1 SGHTA and CDR2 FQGNSA. After removal of 1 base from V and 4 bases from J, the junction contained 1 base not matched to a gene. The CDR3 runs 14 residues.

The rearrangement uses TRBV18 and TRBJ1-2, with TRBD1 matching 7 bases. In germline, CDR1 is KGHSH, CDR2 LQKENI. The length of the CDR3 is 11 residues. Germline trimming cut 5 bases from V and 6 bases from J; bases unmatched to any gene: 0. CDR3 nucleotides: TGTGCCAGCTCAACAGGGGATGGCTACACCTTC. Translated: CASSTGDGYTF.

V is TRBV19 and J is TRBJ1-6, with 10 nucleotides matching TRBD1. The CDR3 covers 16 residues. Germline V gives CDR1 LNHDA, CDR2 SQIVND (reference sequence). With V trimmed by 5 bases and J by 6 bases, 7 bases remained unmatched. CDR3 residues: CASSVDRGLSNSPLHF. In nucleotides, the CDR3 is TGTGCCAGTAGTGTCGACAGGGGGCTTAGTAATTCACCCCTCCACTTT.

CDR3 amino acids: CASKPSQGATIYF. CDR3 bases: TGCGCCAGCAAACCAAGCCAGGGGGCGACCATATATTTT. The chain couples TRBV4-1 to TRBJ1-3, with 8 bases aligning to TRBD1. V shed 7 bases, J shed 10 bases, and the junction held 9 bases outside the gene matches. Germline CDR1 and CDR2: MGHRA and YSYEKL. The CDR3 spans 13 residues.

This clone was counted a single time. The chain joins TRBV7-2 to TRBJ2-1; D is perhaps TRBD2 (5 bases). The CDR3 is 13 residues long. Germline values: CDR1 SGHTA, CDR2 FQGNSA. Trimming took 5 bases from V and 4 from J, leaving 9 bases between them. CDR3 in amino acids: CASSQSGYNEQFF. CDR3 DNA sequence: TGTGCCAGCAGCCAAAGCGGTTACAATGAGCAGTTCTTC.